The 23 T cell receptor beta chains below come from one sample, sequenced in a study of blood T cell repertoires in COVID-19 (TCRdb year 2020). Library preparation employed the immunoSEQ multiplex PCR assay. As stored in TCRdb, this immuneACCESS dataset retains in-frame rearrangements with V and J assigned. A fraction of the clones does not appear; measured against another copy, unresolved V genes explain less than half of the discrepancy, and the remainder lacks a known reason. The sample has 390,000 or so clones on record, approximately 88% of them singletons. The ten largest clones represent approximately 3% of the sample. The sample comprised peripheral blood. These receptors came from a young woman with COVID-19, enrolled during active disease.

This chain joins TRBV29-1 and TRBJ2-1; TRBD1 matches 7 bases. The CDR3 is 12 residues long. The germline CDR1 and CDR2 sequences are SQVTM and ANQGSEA. The J segment lost 10 bases and the V segment lost 3 bases, leaving 6 bases of the junction unmatched. The CDR3 sequence is CSVEGTVFEQFF. CDR3 coding DNA: TGCAGCGTTGAGGGGACAGTATTCGAGCAGTTCTTC.

The genes are TRBV19 and TRBJ2-1; TRBD2 matches 7 bases. V lost 3 bases and J lost 7; bases outside the gene matches: 9. There are 15 residues in the CDR3. The germline gives CDR1 LNHDA, CDR2 SQIVND (reference sequence). The CDR3 is CASSMLADSANEQFF. The CDR3 DNA follows: TGTGCCAGTAGTATGCTAGCGGACTCCGCAAATGAGCAGTTCTTC.

The rearrangement uses TRBV5-6 and TRBJ1-2; D gene uncertain. V was clipped by 2 bases and J by 3 bases, with 20 bases between them. Germline lookup yields CDR1 SGHDT and CDR2 YYEEEE. The CDR3 sequence is 17 residues long. The CDR3 coding sequence is TGTGCCAGCAGCTTAAGAGGGAGTTCAGGCGCCTACTATGGCTACACCTTC. As protein: CASSLRGSSGAYYGYTF. Variable domain in full (rest from reference TRBV5-6 and TRBJ1-2): DAGVTQSPTHLIKTRGQQVTLRCSPKSGHDTVSWYQQALGQGPQFIFQYYEEEERQRGNFPDRFSGHQFPNYSSELNVNALLLGDSALYLCASSLRGSSGAYYGYTFGSGTRLTVV.

The rearrangement links TRBV7-9 to TRBJ2-7; the D is unclear. From germline, CDR1 is SEHNR and CDR2 FQNEAQ (reference sequence). CDR3 length equals 12 residues. Trimming removed 2 bases at V and 10 bases at J, with 12 bases between. The CDR3 is CASSLSGRVQYV. CDR3 in DNA: TGTGCCAGCAGCTTAAGTGGTCGAGTACAGTACGTC.

This clone has more than one count but fewer than ten. The V call is TRBV7-9, the J call TRBJ2-3; perhaps TRBD2 as D (6 bases). The germline V and J ends were trimmed by 3 bases and 8 bases, with 24 bases remaining between them. CDR3 length: 17 residues. Germline V lookup: CDR1 SEHNR, CDR2 FQNEAQ (reference sequence). CDR3 sequence reads: CASSFSSRGWARRTQYF. CDR3 bases: TGTGCCAGCAGCTTCTCGTCTCGGGGGTGGGCAAGACGTACGCAGTATTTT.

The rearrangement uses TRBV14 and TRBJ2-3, with a tentative D call TRBD2 (5 bases). V lost 2 bases to trimming and J lost 7 bases, with 22 bases between them. The CDR3 has 17 residues. Germline assignment: CDR1 SGHDN and CDR2 FVKESK. The CDR3 coding sequence is TGTGCCAGCAGCCAAAATCCGTGGCGGCCGGGGAGACATACGCAGTATTTT. It codes for CASSQNPWRPGRHTQYF.

This clone is a singleton in its sample. The chain recombines TRBV30 with TRBJ2-1, with TRBD2 matching 8 bases. There are 15 residues in the CDR3. CDR1 GTSNPN and CDR2 SVGIG come from the germline V gene (reference sequence). The V and J ends lost 3 bases and 6 bases, in that order; junction bases with no gene match: 10. The CDR3 DNA reads TGTGCCTGGAGAGCCCGCGGGAGGAGGTCCAATGAGCAGTTCTTC. Translated, it gives CAWRARGRRSNEQFF.

V gene TRBV5-4 combines with J gene TRBJ1-2; a possible D gene is TRBD1 (5 bases). Germline CDR1 and CDR2: SGHNT and YYREEE (reference sequence). V was shortened by 4 bases and J by 3 bases, with 13 bases between the two germline ends. This CDR3 comprises 14 residues. The CDR3 DNA reads TGTGCCAGCAGCCGGGGCGGGGTGGACTATGGCTACACCTTC. Translation: CASSRGGVDYGYTF. The whole variable domain, remainder taken from reference TRBV5-4 and TRBJ1-2, is ETGVTQSPTHLIKTRGQQVTLRCSSQSGHNTVSWYQQALGQGPQFIFQYYREEENGRGNFPPRFSGLQFPNYSSELNVNALELDDSALYLCASSRGGVDYGYTFGSGTRLTVV.

This chain uses TRBV28 with TRBJ2-7; TRBD1 aligns across 9 bases. Germline V gives CDR1 MDHEN, CDR2 SYDVKM. Losses at the gene ends were 2 bases for V and 0 bases for J; bases not matched to a gene: 2. This CDR3 spans 15 amino acids. The CDR3 nucleotides read TGTGCCAGCAGTTTAGACAGGGGGAACTCCTACGAGCAGTACTTC. Residues: CASSLDRGNSYEQYF.

This chain's CDR3 is CASSGASDGEKLFF. Here the CDR3 DNA reads TGTGCCAGCAGCGGGGCCTCCGACGGGGAAAAACTGTTTTTT. The rearrangement uses TRBV11-2 and TRBJ1-4; D might be TRBD1 (5 bases). The germline gives CDR1 SGHAT, CDR2 FQNNGV. V was shortened by 5 bases and J by 8 bases, with 15 bases between the two germline ends. The CDR3 loop spans 14 amino acids.

This chain connects TRBV4-1 to TRBJ2-7; a possible D gene is TRBD1 (6 bases). The CDR3 has 15 residues. Germline lookup yields CDR1 MGHRA and CDR2 YSYEKL. Trimming cost V 0 bases and J 0 bases, with 9 bases left between them. The chain's CDR3 is CASSQEPDSSYEQYF. In nucleotides, the CDR3 is TGCGCCAGCAGCCAAGAACCGGACAGCTCCTACGAGCAGTACTTC.

The table lists this clone with a count of one. V and J are TRBV19 and TRBJ1-4, with 8 bases matching TRBD1. The CDR3 totals 14 residues. The V segment lost 6 bases and the J segment 7 bases; nucleotides outside the gene matches: 7. Germline V lookup: CDR1 LNHDA, CDR2 SQIVND (reference sequence). As DNA, the CDR3 is TGTGCCAGTAGCCCTGACAGGGGACTTGAAAAACTGTTTTTT. Its protein product is CASSPDRGLEKLFF. The full variable domain, with the rest looked up from reference TRBV19 and TRBJ1-4, is DGGITQSPKYLFRKEGQNVTLSCEQNLNHDAMYWYRQDPGQGLRLIYYSQIVNDFQKGDIAEGYSVSREKKESFPLTVTSAQKNPTAFYLCASSPDRGLEKLFFGSGTQLSVL.

This chain connects TRBV11-3 to TRBJ2-5; tentatively, D is TRBD2 (5 bases). Germline V gene data show CDR1 as SGHNT and CDR2 as YENEEA. V dropped 1 base and J dropped 1 base, with 7 bases sitting between them. The CDR3 sequence is 14 residues long. The CDR3 here is CASSLVGSQETQYF. CDR3 coding DNA: TGTGCCAGCAGCTTAGTAGGGAGCCAAGAGACCCAGTACTTC.

This clone appeared a single time. The chain carries TRBV6-5 and TRBJ1-1, with a possible D match to TRBD1 (6 bases). The CDR3 totals 14 residues. The V gene's germline CDR1 is MNHEY and CDR2 SVGAGI. Deletions cut 6 bases from V and 1 base from J, with 12 bases between. CDR3 loop: CASSDRQPNTEAFF. For the CDR3, the DNA is TGTGCCAGCAGCGACAGGCAACCGAACACTGAAGCTTTCTTT.

This chain links TRBV7-2 with TRBJ1-2; D is possibly TRBD1 (6 bases). Germline V CDR1 and CDR2: SGHTA, FQGNSA. V was clipped by 4 bases and J by 8 bases, with 14 bases between them. The CDR3 sequence is 13 residues long. CDR3 coding DNA: TGTGCCAGCAGCTCCGGACAGCTGCTCGGCTACACCTTC. It translates to CASSSGQLLGYTF.

This chain links TRBV4-2 with TRBJ2-1, with 11 bases matching TRBD2. Trimming took 1 base from V and 0 from J; bases not matched to a gene: 11. The CDR3 is 20 residues long. CDR1 and CDR2 (germline): LGHNA, YNFKEQ. The chain's CDR3 is CASSQGVGVAGGLSYNEQFF. CDR3 coding DNA: TGTGCCAGCAGCCAAGGAGTAGGTGTAGCGGGGGGGCTCTCCTACAATGAGCAGTTCTTC.

This clone is a singleton in its sample. This sequence joins TRBV18 and TRBJ1-5, with unresolved D. Deletions cut 3 bases from V and 0 bases from J, with 21 bases between. The CDR3 spans 19 residues. In germline, CDR1 is KGHSH, CDR2 LQKENI. CDR3 nucleotide sequence: TGTGCCAGCTCACCCGTCAGTCAGAATATCCCTTATAGCAATCAGCCCCAGCATTTT. This sequence encodes CASSPVSQNIPYSNQPQHF.

This clone has a handful of counts. DNA for the CDR3: TGTGCCAGCAGCTTAACCGGACAGTATAGCAATCAGCCCCAGCATTTT. Protein product: CASSLTGQYSNQPQHF. This rearrangement joins TRBV7-2 to TRBJ1-5, with D possibly TRBD1 on 6 matching bases. V gave up 2 bases and J gave up 0 bases, with 11 bases separating them. The CDR3 has 16 residues. The germline V gene has CDR1 SGHTA and CDR2 FQGNSA.

The chain has TRBV7-2 and TRBJ1-3; 7 nucleotides align to TRBD1. Per the germline V gene, CDR1 is SGHTA and CDR2 is FQGNSA. V shed 5 bases, J shed 3 bases, and the junction held 7 bases outside the gene matches. The CDR3 loop spans 15 amino acids. The CDR3 sequence: CASSPPGQFGNTIYF. As DNA, the CDR3 is TGTGCCAGCAGCCCACCGGGACAGTTTGGAAACACCATATATTTT.

The gene calls are TRBV6-4 and TRBJ2-2; 9 positions match TRBD1. Germline V lookup: CDR1 MRHNA, CDR2 SNTAGT. V shed 3 bases, J shed 6 bases, and the junction held 8 bases outside the gene matches. The CDR3 is 16 amino acids. CDR3 sequence: CASSESGQGSPGELFF. In DNA form, the CDR3 reads TGTGCCAGCAGTGAATCCGGACAGGGGAGCCCCGGGGAGCTGTTTTTT.

V is TRBV2 and J is TRBJ1-5, with 9 positions matching TRBD1. This CDR3 comprises 17 residues. Germline V gene lookup returns CDR1 SNHLY and CDR2 FYNNEI. V gave up 4 bases and J gave up 0 bases; unmatched junction bases: 7. The CDR3 DNA sequence: TGTGCCAGCAGTGGGACAGGGGCGCCTAATAGCAATCAGCCCCAGCATTTT. This codes for CASSGTGAPNSNQPQHF. Complete variable domain (other parts from reference TRBV2 and TRBJ1-5): EPEVTQTPSHQVTQMGQEVILRCVPISNHLYFYWYRQILGQKVEFLVSFYNNEISEKSEIFDDQFSVERPDGSNFTLKIRSTKLEDSAMYFCASSGTGAPNSNQPQHFGDGTRLSIL.

This clone came up once. V usage is TRBV5-1 and J usage is TRBJ1-1; unclear D gene. Trimming cost V 1 base and J 0 bases, with 13 bases left between them. Germline V lookup: CDR1 SGHRS, CDR2 YFSETQ. The CDR3 extends over 16 amino acids. CDR3 sequence: CASSLIPRPMNTEAFF. The CDR3 coding sequence is TGCGCCAGCAGCTTGATTCCTAGACCCATGAACACTGAAGCTTTCTTT.

This clone was observed a handful of times. The chain uses TRBV6-5 and TRBJ1-1; D is perhaps TRBD1 (5 bases). With 2 bases removed from V and 5 bases from J, the gap between germline ends came to 12 bases. The germline CDR1 and CDR2 sequences are MNHEY and SVGAGI. This CDR3 contains 14 residues. This CDR3 reads CASSYGERQTEAFF. CDR3 sequence (DNA): TGTGCCAGCAGTTACGGAGAGAGACAGACTGAAGCTTTCTTT.